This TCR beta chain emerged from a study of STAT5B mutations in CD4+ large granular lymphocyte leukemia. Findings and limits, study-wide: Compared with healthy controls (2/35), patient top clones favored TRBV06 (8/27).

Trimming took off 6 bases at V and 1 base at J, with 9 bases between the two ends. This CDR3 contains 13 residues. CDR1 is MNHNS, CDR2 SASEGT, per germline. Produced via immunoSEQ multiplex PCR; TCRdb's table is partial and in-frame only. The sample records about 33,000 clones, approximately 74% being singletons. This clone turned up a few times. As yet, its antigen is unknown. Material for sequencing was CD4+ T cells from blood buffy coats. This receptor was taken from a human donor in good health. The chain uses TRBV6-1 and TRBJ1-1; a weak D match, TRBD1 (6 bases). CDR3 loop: CASRVQGNTEAFF. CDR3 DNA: TGTGCCAGCAGAGTACAGGGGAACACTGAAGCTTTCTTT.